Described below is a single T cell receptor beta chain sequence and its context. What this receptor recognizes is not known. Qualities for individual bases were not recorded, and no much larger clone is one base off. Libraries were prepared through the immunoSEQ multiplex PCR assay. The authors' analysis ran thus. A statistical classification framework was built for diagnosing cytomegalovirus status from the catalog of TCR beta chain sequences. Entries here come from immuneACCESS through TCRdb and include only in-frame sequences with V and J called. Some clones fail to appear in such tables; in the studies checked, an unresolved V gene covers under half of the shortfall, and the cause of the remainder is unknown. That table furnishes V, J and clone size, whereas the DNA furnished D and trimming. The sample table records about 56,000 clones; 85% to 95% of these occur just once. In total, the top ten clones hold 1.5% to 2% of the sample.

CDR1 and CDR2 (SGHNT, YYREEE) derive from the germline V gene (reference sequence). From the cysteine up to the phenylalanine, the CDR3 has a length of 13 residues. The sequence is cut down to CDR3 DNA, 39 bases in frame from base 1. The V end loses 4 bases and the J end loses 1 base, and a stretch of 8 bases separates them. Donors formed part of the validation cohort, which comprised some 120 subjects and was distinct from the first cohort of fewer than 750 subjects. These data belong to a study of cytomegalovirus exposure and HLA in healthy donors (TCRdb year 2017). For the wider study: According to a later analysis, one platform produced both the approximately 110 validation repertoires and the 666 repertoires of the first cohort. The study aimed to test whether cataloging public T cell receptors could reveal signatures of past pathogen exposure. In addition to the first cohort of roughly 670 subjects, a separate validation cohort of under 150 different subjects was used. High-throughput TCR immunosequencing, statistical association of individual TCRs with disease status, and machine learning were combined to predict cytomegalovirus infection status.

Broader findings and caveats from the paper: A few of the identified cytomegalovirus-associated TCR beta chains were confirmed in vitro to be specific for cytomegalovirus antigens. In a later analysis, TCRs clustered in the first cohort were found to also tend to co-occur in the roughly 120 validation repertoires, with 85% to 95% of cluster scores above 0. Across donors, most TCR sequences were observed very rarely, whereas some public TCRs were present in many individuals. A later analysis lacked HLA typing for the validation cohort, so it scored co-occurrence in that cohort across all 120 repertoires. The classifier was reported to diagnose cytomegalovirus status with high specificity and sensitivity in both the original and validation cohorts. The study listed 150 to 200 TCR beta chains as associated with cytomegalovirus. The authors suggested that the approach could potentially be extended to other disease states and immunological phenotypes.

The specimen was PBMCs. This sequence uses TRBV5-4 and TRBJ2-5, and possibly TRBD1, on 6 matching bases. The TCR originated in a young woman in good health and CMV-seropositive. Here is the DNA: TGTGCCAGCAGCCGGGACATCCAAGAGACCCAGTACTTC. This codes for CASSRDIQETQYF.